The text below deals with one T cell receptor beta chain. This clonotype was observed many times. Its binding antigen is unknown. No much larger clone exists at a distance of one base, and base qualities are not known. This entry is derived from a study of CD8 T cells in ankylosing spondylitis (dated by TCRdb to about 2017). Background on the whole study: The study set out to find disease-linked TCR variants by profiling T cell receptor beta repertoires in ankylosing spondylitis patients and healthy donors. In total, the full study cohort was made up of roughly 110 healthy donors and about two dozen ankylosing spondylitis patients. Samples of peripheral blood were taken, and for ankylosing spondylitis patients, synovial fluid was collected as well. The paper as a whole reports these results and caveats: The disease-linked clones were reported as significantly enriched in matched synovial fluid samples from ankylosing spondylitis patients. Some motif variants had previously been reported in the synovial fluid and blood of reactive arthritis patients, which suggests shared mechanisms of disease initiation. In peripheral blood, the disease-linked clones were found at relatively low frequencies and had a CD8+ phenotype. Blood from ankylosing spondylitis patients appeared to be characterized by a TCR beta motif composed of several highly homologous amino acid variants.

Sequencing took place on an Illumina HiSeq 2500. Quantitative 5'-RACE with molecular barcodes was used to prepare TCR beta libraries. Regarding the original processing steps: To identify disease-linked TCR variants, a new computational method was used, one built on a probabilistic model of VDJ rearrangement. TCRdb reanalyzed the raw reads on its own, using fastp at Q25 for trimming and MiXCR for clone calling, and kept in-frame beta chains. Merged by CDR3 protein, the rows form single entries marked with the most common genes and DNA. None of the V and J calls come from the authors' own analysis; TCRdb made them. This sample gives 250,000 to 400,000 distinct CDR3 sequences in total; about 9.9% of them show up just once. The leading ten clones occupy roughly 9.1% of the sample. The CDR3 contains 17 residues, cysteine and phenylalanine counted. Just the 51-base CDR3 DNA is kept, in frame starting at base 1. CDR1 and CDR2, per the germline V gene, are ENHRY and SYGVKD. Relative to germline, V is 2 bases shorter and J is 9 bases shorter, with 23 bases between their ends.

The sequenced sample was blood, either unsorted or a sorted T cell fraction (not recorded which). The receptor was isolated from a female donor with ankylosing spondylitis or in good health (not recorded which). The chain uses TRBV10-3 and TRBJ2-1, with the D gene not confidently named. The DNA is TGTGCCATCAGTGAGGGGCTTTCGGCCGGGCCTAACGTTGAGCAGTTCTTC. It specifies CAISEGLSAGPNVEQFF.